This TCR beta chain was profiled in a study of T cell responses to AZD1222 COVID-19 vaccine. This clone is a singleton in its sample. Germline V gives CDR1 SNHLY, CDR2 FYNNEI. V lost 7 bases and J 4 bases, leaving 10 bases between the germline ends. The CDR3 is 13 residues long. Repertoires were generated with immunoSEQ multiplex PCR, while TCRdb's copy carries only in-frame clones and drops some. Among 130,000 to 150,000 clones listed, about nine tenths were seen once. The receptor was derived from an adult in good health. Sequencing was performed on peripheral blood, taken on day 0 of MenACWY control vaccination. The chain has TRBV2 and TRBJ1-4; D unresolved. The CDR3 loop reads CASTGSFNEKLFF. Written as DNA, the CDR3 is TGTGCCAGCACCGGCAGCTTTAATGAAAAACTGTTTTTT.